This T cell receptor beta chain was profiled in a study of shared clonotypes between healthy human individuals (dated by TCRdb to the early 2020s). For the wider study: A couple of women and a few men aged 18 to 49 years were included in the cohort. Leukapheresis yielded between about 0.85 and 9 billion PBMCs per donor. The study deeply sequenced blood TCR repertoires of about 5 healthy adults to estimate repertoire size and the extent of clonotype sharing between individuals. For each donor, three plates each were used for CD4 naive and CD4 memory, two plates were used for CD8 naive, and one plate was used for CD8 memory. To increase sequencing depth and limit assay-specific biases, TCR repertoire library preparation and sequencing were carried out by different laboratories using diverse techniques.

Findings and caveats that apply to the study as a whole: Sampling was limited to blood, and TCR repertoires in tissue likely differ from TCR repertoires in blood. The genetic and exposure-history diversity represented was limited by the small number of donors. Rarefaction of sorted-subset datasets indicated incomplete sequencing despite the large sequencing depth. Sharing across several donors was observed for about 5% of naive CD4, under 4% of naive CD8, over 2% of memory CD4, and 0.4% of memory CD8 clonotypes. Naive subsets generally had larger estimated clonotype richness than memory subsets. Compared with non-shared clonotypes, the clonotypes found in all four sorted-subset donors had higher generation probabilities. Pairwise subsampling indicated that sequencing depth was expected to affect the degree of clonotype sharing among donors.

Cut back by 6 bases and 3 bases, the V and J ends lie 10 bases apart. Its CDR3 holds 13 amino acids, cysteine through phenylalanine. Of all the DNA, just the CDR3 is kept, 39 bases in frame from base 1. CDR1 ENHRY and CDR2 SYGVKD were looked up in the germline V gene. Using the deep immunoSEQ assay, TCR CDR3 regions were amplified from genomic DNA by multiplex PCR. For each cell subset, the extracted genomic DNA was distributed evenly across all wells of several immunoSEQ 96-well plates, and each plate served as one replicate. For sorted subsets, approximately 200 ng of genomic DNA, equivalent to 25,000 to 30,000 T cell genomes, went into each replicate PCR. Purified libraries were measured with a Qubit 3.0 fluorometer, size-checked on a Bioanalyzer 2100, and measured again with the KAPA Library Quantification kit. Every immunoSEQ 96-well plate was sequenced on a separate single-read 150-cycle Illumina NextSeq 550 flow cell. On the study's bioinformatics: Because the immunoSEQ output included only junctional sequences and no quality scores, the filtering could not be the same as the filtering used for full-length reads. Sequences were annotated with PyIR, a Python wrapper for IgBLAST v1.9, using IMGT germline references to assign V/J genes and CDR3. Reads were removed for weak V/J assignments (E-value above 1e-6), missing CDR3, stop codons, out-of-frame junctions, or ambiguous translated residues. A V3J clonotype was defined by an identical inferred V gene, J gene, and CDR3 amino acid sequence. Percentage overlap between repertoires was computed as shared unique clonotypes divided by the size of the smaller repertoire. Richness of each repertoire was evaluated using RTK rarefaction, the Chao1 estimator, and Recon v2.1 estimates of unobserved clonotypes. Generation probabilities were computed with OLGA for all TCRbeta clonotypes obtained by the gDNA method from a few donors. This immuneACCESS table, as held by TCRdb, lists in-frame sequences with V and J called but not all clones. Of the missing ones, under half trace to an unresolved V gene in checked studies; the others have no known cause. From that table come the V and J calls and clone size; the DNA was used to work out D and trimming. The sample records a few million clones, around 90% of which are singletons. The top ten hold around 0.14% of the sample.

Healthy HIV-negative adults with no recently reported acute infections or vaccinations were included as donors. Every donor was a Caucasian adult residing in Nashville, Tennessee, USA. CD4+ T cells were enriched through magnetic negative selection, after which naive cells were positively selected on CD45RA and the remaining negative fraction served as the memory subset. Blood was collected by leukapheresis, and PBMCs were isolated by Ficoll-Histopaque density gradient centrifugation and then cryopreserved in liquid nitrogen vapor phase. Analytical flow cytometry was used to check the purity and quantity of every magnetically sorted T cell population. Each sorted fraction had its genomic DNA isolated and then quantified by UV absorbance on a Nanodrop 2000c. Turning to this clone: Its recognized antigen is unknown. Base qualities are not provided; no much larger clone lies one nucleotide away.

Material: naive CD4+ T cells sorted from blood. In the paper's terms, the cell subset or site label means: CD45RA+ positively selected. The chain is made from TRBV10-3 and TRBJ2-3; a tentative D match to TRBD1 spans 6 bases. The source of this sequence is a young man in good health. The DNA sequence is given as TGTGCCATCAGGGGGGACAAAACAGATACGCAGTATTTT. Its product reads: CAIRGDKTDTQYF.